The 25 T cell receptor beta chains reported below all come from one sample, sequenced in a study of T-cell reconstitution after alpha-beta-depleted transplantation in children. Unique molecular identifiers featured in how the TCRbeta library was prepared. TCRdb recomputed calls from the PCR reads with MiXCR, one row per CDR3 protein. Seen here are about 350,000 distinct CDR3 sequences, 13% observed once, and the top ten hold 4.3%. Sample: PBMCs, taken from the stem cell graft. Source of these receptors: a human donor who donated a stem cell graft to a child with Fanconi anemia.

This clonotype has just a few counts. This chain joins TRBV2 and TRBJ2-1; D is possibly TRBD1 or TRBD2 (5 bases each). From germline, CDR1 is SNHLY and CDR2 FYNNEI. Trimming took 5 bases from V and 12 from J, leaving 14 bases between them. This CDR3 region has 12 residues. The CDR3 region is CASSQTGDGQFF. The CDR3, as DNA: TGTGCCAGCAGTCAGACTGGGGACGGGCAGTTCTTC.

In this sample, this clonotype turned up many times. The chain recombines TRBV20-1 with TRBJ1-6, with a weak D call TRBD1 (6 bases). Looked up from germline, CDR1 is DFQATT and CDR2 is SNEGSKA (reference sequence). The CDR3 has 14 residues. V lost 0 bases and J lost 12, with 15 bases in between. As DNA, the CDR3 is TGCAGTGCTAGAGAAAGGGCAGGGGTAGGACCCCTCCACTTT. This codes for CSARERAGVGPLHF.

This clonotype was seen many times. The rearrangement uses TRBV6-6 and TRBJ2-2, with D possibly TRBD1 on 6 matching bases. V lost 6 bases and J 6 bases, leaving 11 bases between the germline ends. The length of the CDR3 is 13 residues. CDR1 is MNHNY, CDR2 SVGAGI, per germline (reference sequence). CDR3 protein: CASSLGTPGELFF. Written as DNA, the CDR3 is TGTGCCAGCAGCCTCGGGACACCCGGGGAGCTGTTTTTT.

This chain connects TRBV7-2 to TRBJ1-1; D call uncertain. This CDR3 has 16 residues. The germline gives CDR1 SGHTA, CDR2 FQGNSA. Trimming shortened V by 1 base and J by 2 bases, and 14 bases separated the two germline ends. DNA for the CDR3: TGTGCCAGCAGCTTAGATTCGGTCAGAACAAACACTGAAGCTTTCTTT. It is translated as CASSLDSVRTNTEAFF.

V gene TRBV9 combines with J gene TRBJ1-6; 10 bases align to TRBD1. This CDR3 is 16 amino acids long. CDR1 is SGDLS and CDR2 is YYNGEE in the germline V gene. Trimming took 2 bases from V and 6 from J; bases not matched to a gene: 5. The CDR3 here is CASSVDRGLSNSPLHF. In DNA form, the CDR3 reads TGTGCCAGCAGCGTCGACAGGGGGCTGAGTAATTCACCCCTCCACTTT.

J is TRBJ1-5 and V is TRBV20-1; D call uncertain. The CDR3 length is 15 residues. Germline V gene sequence: CDR1 DFQATT, CDR2 SNEGSKA (reference sequence). Trimming stripped 5 bases from V and 2 bases from J, with 16 bases between. The CDR3 DNA follows: TGCAGTGCTCCGGACCCCCTGTGGGGCAATCAGCCCCAGCATTTT. Its translation is CSAPDPLWGNQPQHF.

This clonotype was detected a few times. J is TRBJ2-1 and V is TRBV6-2 or TRBV6-3; TRBD2 matches 13 bases. Per germline, CDR1 MNHEY and CDR2 SVGEGT. V lost 2 bases, J lost 8 bases, and 3 bases stayed unmatched. The CDR3 covers 15 residues. As DNA, the CDR3 is TGTGCCAGCAGTTACACGGGACTAGCGGGGTATGAGCAGTTCTTC. This sequence encodes CASSYTGLAGYEQFF.

The chain is built from TRBV7-8 and TRBJ2-2; no firm D call. Between the trimmed V and J ends, which lost 6 bases and 1 base, there was a span of 15 bases. Germline values: CDR1 SGHVS, CDR2 FQNEAQ. The CDR3 contains 16 residues. In DNA form, the CDR3 reads TGTGCCAGCAGGGTTGGACGCCTATTGAACACCGGGGAGCTGTTTTTT. Translated, it gives CASRVGRLLNTGELFF.

Many counts were recorded for this clonotype. CDR3 loop: CASSPLAGEITDTQYF. CDR3 DNA sequence: TGTGCCAGCAGCCCACTAGCGGGGGAAATCACAGATACGCAGTATTTT. The chain has TRBV6-5 and TRBJ2-3, with TRBD2 matching 11 bases. Per germline, CDR1 MNHEY and CDR2 SVGAGI. The ends lost 6 bases at V and 2 bases at J; junction bases unmatched: 7. This CDR3 contains 16 residues.

This clonotype has ten or more counts. The chain couples TRBV5-4 to TRBJ1-5, with D unresolved. In germline, CDR1 is SGHNT, CDR2 YYREEE (reference sequence). Trimming took off 5 bases at V and 3 bases at J, with 9 bases between the two ends. There are 13 residues in the CDR3. The CDR3 DNA sequence: TGTGCCAGCAGGCCGGGTCCCAATCAGCCCCAGCATTTT. Translation: CASRPGPNQPQHF.

The chain employs TRBV5-6 and TRBJ2-1; a weak D match, TRBD2 (7 bases). The V end was cut by 5 bases, the J end by 0 bases, with 12 bases between. CDR3 length equals 15 residues. The germline V gene encodes CDR1 SGHDT and CDR2 YYEEEE. This CDR3 is CASRRGPSSYNEQFF. In DNA, the CDR3 is TGTGCCAGCAGGCGGGGGCCAAGCTCCTACAATGAGCAGTTCTTC. Variable domain in full (rest from reference TRBV5-6 and TRBJ2-1): DAGVTQSPTHLIKTRGQQVTLRCSPKSGHDTVSWYQQALGQGPQFIFQYYEEEERQRGNFPDRFSGHQFPNYSSELNVNALLLGDSALYLCASRRGPSSYNEQFFGPGTRLTVL.

V gene TRBV28 combines with J gene TRBJ1-1; TRBD1 might be the D (5 bases). This CDR3 spans 15 amino acids. CDR1 and CDR2 from the germline V gene are MDHEN and SYDVKM. V lost 5 bases to trimming and J lost 0 bases, with 13 bases between them. CDR3 protein: CASSEPQDLNTEAFF. The CDR3, as DNA: TGTGCCAGCAGTGAACCACAGGACCTGAACACTGAAGCTTTCTTT.

The V call is TRBV7-2, the J call TRBJ2-7; 7 bases align to TRBD1. Losses at the gene ends were 2 bases for V and 6 bases for J; bases not matched to a gene: 4. Germline V gives CDR1 SGHTA, CDR2 FQGNSA. The CDR3 is made up of 13 amino acids. The CDR3 DNA follows: TGTGCCAGCAGCTTACAGGCAGGGGGCGAGCAGTACTTC. Translation gives CASSLQAGGEQYF.

This clonotype was observed a handful of times. The chain combines TRBV2 with TRBJ1-2, with 9 bases fitting TRBD1. This CDR3 is built from 14 residues. CDR1 is SNHLY and CDR2 is FYNNEI in the germline V gene. V shed 6 bases and J 7 bases; nucleotides not matched to a gene: 9. The CDR3 is CASRPGTGLSGYTF. CDR3 DNA sequence: TGTGCCAGCAGGCCCGGGACAGGGTTATCTGGCTACACCTTC.

This clonotype was observed a handful of times. CDR3 DNA sequence: TGTGCCAGCAGCTTACCCTCCGATGGATCAGATACGCAGTATTTT. The encoded protein is CASSLPSDGSDTQYF. The V call is TRBV7-9, the J call TRBJ2-3; D gene unclear. The CDR3 is 15 residues long. Germline V lookup: CDR1 SEHNR, CDR2 FQNEAQ (reference sequence). V lost 2 bases and J lost 4, with 13 bases in between. The full variable domain, in which reference TRBV7-9 and TRBJ2-3 provide the parts outside the CDR3, is DTGVSQNPRHKITKRGQNVTFRCDPISEHNRLYWYRQTLGQGPEFLTYFQNEAQLEKSRLLSDRFSAERPKGSFSTLEIQRTEQGDSAMYLCASSLPSDGSDTQYFGPGTRLTVL.

CDR3 residues: CASSDRTRQTQYF. DNA for the CDR3: TGTGCCAGCAGCGACAGGACTCGACAGACCCAGTACTTC. V usage is TRBV2 and J usage is TRBJ2-5; tentative D call: TRBD1 (6 bases). Germline V gives CDR1 SNHLY, CDR2 FYNNEI. V was cut by 6 bases and J by 6 bases, with 14 bases left in between. The CDR3 spans 13 residues.

This clonotype was counted at least ten times. The rearrangement links TRBV5-6 to TRBJ2-1, with D unresolved. Deletions cut 2 bases from V and 0 bases from J, with 6 bases between. In germline, CDR1 is SGHDT, CDR2 YYEEEE. The CDR3 loop spans 14 amino acids. The DNA of the CDR3 is TGTGCCAGCAGCTTCCCAAACTCCTACAATGAGCAGTTCTTC. It codes for CASSFPNSYNEQFF.

This clonotype was counted a few times. The V gene is TRBV29-1, the J gene TRBJ1-2; unclear D gene. Trimming removed 2 bases from V and 0 bases from J, with 7 bases in between. Germline V gene lookup returns CDR1 SQVTM and CDR2 ANQGSEA. This CDR3 has 13 residues. CDR3 bases: TGCAGCGTTGAACACAGTTCTAACTATGGCTACACCTTC. Amino acid sequence: CSVEHSSNYGYTF.

The V gene is TRBV3-1, the J gene TRBJ2-1, with 8 positions matching TRBD2. The CDR3 is made up of 16 amino acids. Germline CDR1 reads LGHDT; CDR2 reads YNNKEL (reference sequence). The V gene end was trimmed by 0 bases and the J gene end by 9 bases; junction bases not matched to a gene: 10. The CDR3 is CASSQETIAGLVEQFF. Written as DNA, the CDR3 is TGTGCCAGCAGCCAAGAGACGATAGCGGGGTTAGTTGAGCAGTTCTTC.

The chain links TRBV7-9 to TRBJ2-7, with D possibly TRBD1 on 6 matching bases. Trimming removed 4 bases at V and 4 bases at J, with 23 bases between. The CDR3 is 17 residues long. Germline V CDR1 and CDR2: SEHNR, FQNEAQ (reference sequence). The chain's CDR3 is CASSSSLSDRPLYEQYV. CDR3 nucleotides: TGTGCCAGCAGCTCCTCTTTGAGCGACAGGCCCTTGTACGAGCAGTACGTC.

The rearrangement joins TRBV6-2 or TRBV6-3 to TRBJ1-6; 7 positions match TRBD1. Germline V gene data show CDR1 as MNHEY and CDR2 as SVGEGT. The V gene end was trimmed by 4 bases and the J gene end by 6 bases; junction bases not matched to a gene: 6. This CDR3 comprises 15 residues. CDR3 sequence reads: CASSLQGQGNSPLHF. The CDR3 coding sequence is TGTGCCAGCAGTTTACAGGGGCAGGGTAATTCACCCCTCCACTTT.

This clonotype was recorded many times. This chain uses TRBV5-1 with TRBJ2-7, with a tentative D call TRBD1 (6 bases). The CDR3 is made up of 13 amino acids. Trimming took off 7 bases at V and 3 bases at J, with 14 bases between the two ends. Germline lookup yields CDR1 SGHRS and CDR2 YFSETQ. CDR3 amino acids: CASSRGKSYEQYF. The DNA of the CDR3 is TGCGCCAGCTCCAGGGGAAAGAGCTACGAGCAGTACTTC.

There are a few counts of this clonotype. The rearrangement uses TRBV5-8 and TRBJ2-3; TRBD2 agrees at 14 bases. The CDR3 runs to 16 residues. V lost 4 bases, J lost 1 base, and 2 bases stayed unmatched. CDR1 is SGHTS, CDR2 YDEGEE, per germline. The CDR3 reads CASSRGLAGGTDTQYF. The CDR3 DNA reads TGTGCCAGCAGCCGGGGACTAGCGGGGGGCACAGATACGCAGTATTTT.

There are a few counts of this clonotype. CDR3 DNA: TGCGCCAGCAGGAGGGACAGTATCACAGATACGCAGTATTTT. Translating gives CASRRDSITDTQYF. J is TRBJ2-3 and V is TRBV5-1; 7 positions match TRBD1. CDR1 and CDR2 (germline): SGHRS, YFSETQ. The CDR3 sequence is 14 residues long. Germline trimming cut 5 bases from V and 2 bases from J; bases unmatched to any gene: 5.

This CDR3 reads CAWSPGGFIYEQYF. CDR3 in DNA: TGTGCCTGGAGCCCAGGGGGCTTCATTTACGAGCAGTACTTC. The chain links TRBV30 to TRBJ2-7; 8 bases align to TRBD1. This CDR3 spans 14 amino acids. Germline CDR1 GTSNPN, CDR2 SVGIG (reference sequence). J was trimmed by 4 bases and V by 3 bases; bases with no gene match: 8.